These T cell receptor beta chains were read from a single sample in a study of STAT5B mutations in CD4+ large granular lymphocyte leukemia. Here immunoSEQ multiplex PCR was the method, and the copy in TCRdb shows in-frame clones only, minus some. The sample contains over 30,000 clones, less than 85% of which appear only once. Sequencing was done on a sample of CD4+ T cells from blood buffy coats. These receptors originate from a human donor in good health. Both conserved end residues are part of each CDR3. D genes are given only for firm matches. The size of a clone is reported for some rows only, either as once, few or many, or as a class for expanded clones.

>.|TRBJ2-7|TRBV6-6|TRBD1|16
TGTGCCAGCACCCAGGGGTACACAGGACAGGGGAGAGAGCAGTACTTC
CASTQGYTGQGREQYF
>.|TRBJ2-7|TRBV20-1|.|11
TGCAGTGCTGGGATACCCTACGAGCAGTACTTC
CSAGIPYEQYF
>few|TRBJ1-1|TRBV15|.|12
TGTGCCACCAGCACAAACGACAGGCTCGCTTTCTTT
CATSTNDRLAFF
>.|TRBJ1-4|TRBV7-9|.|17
TGTGCCAGCAGCTTAGCCATGACAGCCACAACTAATGAAAAACTGTTTTTT
CASSLAMTATTNEKLFF
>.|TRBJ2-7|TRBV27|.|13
TGTGCCAGCAGTGTCCGGGACGGCTACGAGCAGTACTTC
CASSVRDGYEQYF
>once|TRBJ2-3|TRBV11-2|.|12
TGTGCCAGCAGCTTAAAGGGAGATACGCAGTATTTT
CASSLKGDTQYF
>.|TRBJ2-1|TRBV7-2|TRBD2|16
TGTGCCAGCAGCCTCGGCCGGGGGGGATCCTACAATGAGCAGTTCTTC
CASSLGRGGSYNEQFF
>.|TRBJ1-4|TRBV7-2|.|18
TGTGCCAGCAGCTTAGCCGGGGGTGGCGGAACAACTAATGAAAAACTGTTTTTT
CASSLAGGGGTTNEKLFF
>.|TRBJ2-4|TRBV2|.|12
TGTGCCAGCGGGGACACCAAAAACATTCAGTACTTC
CASGDTKNIQYF
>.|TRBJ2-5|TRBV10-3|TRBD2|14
TGTGCCATGCGGCCCCGGGGGGACCAAGAGACCCAGTACTTC
CAMRPRGDQETQYF
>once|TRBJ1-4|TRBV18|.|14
TGTGCCAGCTCCCCCAGGGTGATGAGAGAAAAACTGTTTTTT
CASSPRVMREKLFF
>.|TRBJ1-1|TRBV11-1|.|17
TGTGCCAGCAGCTTAGCGTTGGAGGGAGCCATGAACACTGAAGCTTTCTTT
CASSLALEGAMNTEAFF